This T cell receptor (beta chain) was retrieved from a study of OX40 agonist ivuxolimab in advanced cancers. Turning to the study itself: Ivuxolimab, an agonist antibody against OX40 (CD134), was given to patients. Each dose-escalation patient presented with hepatocellular carcinoma, melanoma, renal cell or head and neck cancer. The study's findings and limits: The expanded peripheral T cells' antigen specificity was not determined. Within 6 weeks, CD4+ and CD8+ blood T cells expanded clonally at 0.1 to 3.0 mg/kg.

CDR1 and CDR2 from the germline V gene are MRHNA and SNTAGT. V shed 0 bases and J shed 5 bases, with 5 bases lying between them. CDR3 length equals 13 residues. The repertoire was sequenced with immunoSEQ multiplex PCR; TCRdb's copy has only in-frame clones and lacks some. This table holds roughly 81,000 clones, about 88% found once. Concerning this clone itself: Antigen unknown.

The sequencing used CD4+ or CD8+ T cells sorted from blood, collected in a trial of the OX40 agonist ivuxolimab. The J gene is TRBJ2-1, the V gene TRBV6-4; D unclear. The clonotype originates from an adult with an advanced solid tumor such as melanoma, head and neck, liver or kidney cancer. The CDR3 spells CASSDSVHNEQFF. Here the CDR3 DNA reads TGTGCCAGCAGTGACTCGGTCCACAATGAGCAGTTCTTC.